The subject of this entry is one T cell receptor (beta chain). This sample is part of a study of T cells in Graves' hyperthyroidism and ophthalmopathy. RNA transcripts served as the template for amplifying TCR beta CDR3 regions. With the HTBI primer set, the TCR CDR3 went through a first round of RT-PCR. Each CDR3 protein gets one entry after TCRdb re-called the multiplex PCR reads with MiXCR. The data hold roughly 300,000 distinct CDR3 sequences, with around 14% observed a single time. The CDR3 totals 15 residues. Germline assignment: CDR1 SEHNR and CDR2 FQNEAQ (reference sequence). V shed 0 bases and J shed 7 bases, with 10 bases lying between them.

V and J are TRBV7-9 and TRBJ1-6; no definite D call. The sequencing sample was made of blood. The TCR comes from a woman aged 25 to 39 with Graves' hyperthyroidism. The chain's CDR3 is CASSLAQGRNSPLHF. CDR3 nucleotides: TGTGCCAGCAGCTTAGCACAAGGGAGAAATTCACCCCTCCACTTT.